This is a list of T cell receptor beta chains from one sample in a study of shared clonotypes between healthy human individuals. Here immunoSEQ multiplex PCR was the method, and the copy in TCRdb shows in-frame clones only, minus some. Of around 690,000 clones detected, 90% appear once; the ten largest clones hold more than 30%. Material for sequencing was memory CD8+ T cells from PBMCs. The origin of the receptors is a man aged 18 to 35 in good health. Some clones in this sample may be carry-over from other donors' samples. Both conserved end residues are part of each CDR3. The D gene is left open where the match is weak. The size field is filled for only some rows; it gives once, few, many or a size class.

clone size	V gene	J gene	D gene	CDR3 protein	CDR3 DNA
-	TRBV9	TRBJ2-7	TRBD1	CASSVAVGNRGRSYEQYF	TGTGCCAGCAGCGTAGCGGTCGGCAACAGGGGGCGATCCTACGAGCAGTACTTC
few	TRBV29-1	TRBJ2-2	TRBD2	CSVVGAGEHNTGELFF	TGCAGCGTTGTTGGAGCGGGAGAGCACAACACCGGGGAGCTGTTTTTT
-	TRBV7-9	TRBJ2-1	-	CASRIEGPGNEQFF	TGTGCCAGCAGGATCGAGGGCCCCGGGAATGAGCAGTTCTTC
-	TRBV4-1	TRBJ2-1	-	CASSASVRAGNEQFF	TGCGCCAGCAGCGCCTCGGTCAGGGCCGGGAATGAGCAGTTCTTC
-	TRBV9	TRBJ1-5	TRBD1	CASSSGQGSFQPQHF	TGTGCCAGCAGCTCCGGACAGGGGAGCTTTCAGCCCCAGCATTTT
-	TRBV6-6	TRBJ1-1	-	CASSPDTTEAFF	TGTGCCAGCAGCCCAGATACCACTGAAGCTTTCTTT
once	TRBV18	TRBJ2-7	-	CASSPSRVTDEQYF	TGTGCCAGCTCACCATCGCGGGTTACGGACGAGCAGTACTTC
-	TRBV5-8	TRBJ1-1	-	CASSLGYTEAFF	TGTGCCAGCAGCTTGGGTTACACTGAAGCTTTCTTT
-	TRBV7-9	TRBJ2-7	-	CASSSGQSYEQYF	TGTGCCAGCAGCTCAGGACAGTCCTACGAGCAGTACTTC
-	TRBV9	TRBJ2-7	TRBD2	CASSAGRASYEQYF	TGTGCCAGCAGCGCCGGGAGGGCCTCCTACGAGCAGTACTTC
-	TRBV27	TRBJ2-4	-	CASSPSPGPKNIQYF	TGTGCCAGCAGTCCGTCCCCCGGGCCGAAAAACATTCAGTACTTC
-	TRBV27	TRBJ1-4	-	CASSLFGSFNGISNEKLFF	TGTGCCAGCAGTTTGTTTGGCAGCTTCAACGGGATATCAAATGAAAAACTGTTTTTT
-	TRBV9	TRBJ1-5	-	CASSPKAETAFNQPQHF	TGTGCCAGCAGCCCGAAGGCCGAGACGGCCTTCAATCAGCCCCAGCATTTT
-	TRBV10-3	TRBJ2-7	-	CAVTNQGGGSSYEQYF	TGTGCCGTCACCAATCAGGGGGGCGGGAGCTCCTACGAGCAGTACTTC
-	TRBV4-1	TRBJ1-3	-	CASSQEDGGGNTIYF	TGCGCCAGCAGCCAAGAGGACGGCGGCGGAAACACCATATATTTT
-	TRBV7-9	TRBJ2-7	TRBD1	CASSIGTDRGYEQYF	TGTGCCAGCAGCATCGGTACGGACAGGGGCTACGAGCAGTACTTC
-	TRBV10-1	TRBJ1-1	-	CASKSRENTEAFF	TGCGCCAGCAAAAGCAGGGAGAACACTGAAGCTTTCTTT
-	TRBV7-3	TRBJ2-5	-	CASSALGGGSQTQYF	TGTGCCAGCAGCGCCCTGGGAGGGGGAAGCCAGACCCAGTACTTC
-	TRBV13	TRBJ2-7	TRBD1	CASSREPGTDSSYEQYF	TGTGCCAGCAGCAGAGAACCCGGGACAGACAGCTCCTACGAGCAGTACTTC
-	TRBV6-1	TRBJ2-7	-	CASSEYRETYEQYF	TGTGCCAGCAGTGAATACAGGGAGACCTACGAGCAGTACTTC
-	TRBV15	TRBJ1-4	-	CATSSPSPEKLFF	TGTGCCACCAGCAGCCCAAGCCCTGAAAAACTGTTTTTT
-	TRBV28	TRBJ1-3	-	CASSGTRFFYSGNTIYF	TGTGCCAGCAGTGGCACTAGATTCTTTTACTCTGGAAACACCATATATTTT
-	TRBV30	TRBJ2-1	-	CAWIKYNSYNEQFF	TGTGCCTGGATAAAATACAACTCCTACAATGAGCAGTTCTTC
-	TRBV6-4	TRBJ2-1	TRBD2	CASSAVAGPFNEQFF	TGTGCCAGCAGTGCTGTAGCGGGGCCTTTTAATGAGCAGTTCTTC
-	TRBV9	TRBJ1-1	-	CASSPLQEPNTEAFF	TGTGCCAGCAGCCCCCTTCAAGAGCCGAACACTGAAGCTTTCTTT
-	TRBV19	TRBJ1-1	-	CASSIGRQFIMNTEAFF	TGTGCCAGTAGTATAGGGCGACAGTTTATCATGAACACTGAAGCTTTCTTT
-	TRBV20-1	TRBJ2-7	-	CSHQNNYEQYF	TGCAGTCACCAAAACAACTACGAGCAGTACTTC
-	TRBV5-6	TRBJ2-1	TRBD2	CASSWTSDEQFF	TGTGCCAGCAGTTGGACTAGCGACGAGCAGTTCTTC
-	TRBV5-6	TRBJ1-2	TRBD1	CASSLGGTGEPANYGYTF	TGTGCCAGCAGCTTGGGGGGGACAGGAGAACCAGCTAACTATGGCTACACCTTC
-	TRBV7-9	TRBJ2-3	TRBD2	CASSPRTSGRLGDTQYF	TGTGCCAGCAGCCCGCGGACTAGCGGGAGGCTCGGGGATACGCAGTATTTT
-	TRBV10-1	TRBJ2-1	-	CASSESRAYNEQFF	TGCGCCAGCAGTGAGTCGAGAGCGTACAATGAGCAGTTCTTC
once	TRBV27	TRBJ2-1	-	CASSLVTARAPSYNEQFF	TGTGCCAGCAGTTTAGTTACGGCTCGAGCGCCCTCCTACAATGAGCAGTTCTTC
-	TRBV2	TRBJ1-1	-	CASRPTLQPEAFF	TGTGCCAGCAGACCCACCCTCCAGCCTGAAGCTTTCTTT
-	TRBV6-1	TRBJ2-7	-	CASSPRALRDEQYF	TGTGCCAGCAGCCCCCGGGCCCTAAGGGACGAGCAGTACTTC
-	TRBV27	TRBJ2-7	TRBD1	CASSFSTGGTYEQYF	TGTGCCAGCAGTTTTTCGACAGGGGGCACCTACGAGCAGTACTTC
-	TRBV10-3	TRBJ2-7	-	CAIRTVPHEQYF	TGTGCCATCAGGACAGTTCCCCACGAGCAGTACTTC
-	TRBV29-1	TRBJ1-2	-	CSVDNHRVGLNYGYTF	TGCAGCGTTGACAACCACAGGGTAGGACTCAACTATGGCTACACCTTC
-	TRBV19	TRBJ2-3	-	CASRRTSQSDTQYF	TGTGCCAGTAGAAGGACGTCCCAATCAGATACGCAGTATTTT
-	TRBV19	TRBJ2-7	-	CASSIVGASTRYEQYF	TGTGCCAGTAGTATAGTAGGGGCGTCCACCAGATACGAGCAGTACTTC
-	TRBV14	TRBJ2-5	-	CASSQDTPGRIEETQYF	TGTGCCAGCAGCCAAGATACGCCAGGGCGTATCGAAGAGACCCAGTACTTC
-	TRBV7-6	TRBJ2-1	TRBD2	CASSLRTSGTSYNEQFF	TGTGCCAGCAGCTTACGGACTAGCGGGACCTCCTACAATGAGCAGTTCTTC
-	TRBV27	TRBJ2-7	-	CASSLSGRVYEQYF	TGTGCCAGCAGTTTATCCGGGAGAGTCTACGAGCAGTACTTC